This section outlines one T cell receptor (beta chain) sequence together with its context. Its cognate antigen is unknown. Primers for the PCR totalled 60 Vbeta and 13 Jbeta. Assay: immunoSEQ multiplex PCR; the TCRdb copy retains only in-frame clones and omits some. Seen here are over 150,000 clones, roughly 80% observed once, and the top ten hold 8.5%. This sample stems from a study of cytomegalovirus exposure and HLA in healthy donors. Overall study results and limits: Several of the most significant clusters appeared, in a later analysis, to be linked to common viral pathogens. Of the V segments, some could not be distinguished, including TRBV6-2 and TRBV6-3, and were excluded. V- and J-gene trimming in TCR beta was tied to a missense DCLRE1C variant by an analysis performed later.

Germline values: CDR1 GTSNPN, CDR2 SVGIG (reference sequence). The CDR3 is 16 amino acids. J was trimmed by 0 bases and V by 2 bases; bases with no gene match: 8. Input material: PBMCs. The clonotype comes from a male donor in good health and CMV-seropositive. The chain joins TRBV30 to TRBJ2-3, with 7 bases aligning to TRBD2. In DNA form, the CDR3 reads TGTGCCTGGAGTCCCCCGGGGGGATCTAGCACAGATACGCAGTATTTT. It translates to CAWSPPGGSSTDTQYF.